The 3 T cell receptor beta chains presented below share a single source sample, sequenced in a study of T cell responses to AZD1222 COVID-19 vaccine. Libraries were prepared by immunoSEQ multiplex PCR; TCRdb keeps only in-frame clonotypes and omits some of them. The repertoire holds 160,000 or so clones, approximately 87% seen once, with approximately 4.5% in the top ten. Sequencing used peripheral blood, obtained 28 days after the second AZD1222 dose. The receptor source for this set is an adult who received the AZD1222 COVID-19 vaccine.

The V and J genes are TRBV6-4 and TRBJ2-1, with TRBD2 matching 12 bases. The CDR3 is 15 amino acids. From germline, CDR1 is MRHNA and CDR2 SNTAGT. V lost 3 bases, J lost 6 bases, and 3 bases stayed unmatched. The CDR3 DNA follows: TGTGCCAGCAGTGAACTAGCGGGGGGTGGCAATGAGCAGTTCTTC. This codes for CASSELAGGGNEQFF.

Here the CDR3 DNA reads TGTGCCAGCAGCTTGACAGTGAGGATTTCACCCCTCCACTTT. It translates to CASSLTVRISPLHF. This chain uses TRBV5-8 with TRBJ1-6, with D unclear. Trimming took 1 base from V and 9 from J, leaving 11 bases between them. This CDR3 spans 14 amino acids. Germline V gene data show CDR1 as SGHTS and CDR2 as YDEGEE.

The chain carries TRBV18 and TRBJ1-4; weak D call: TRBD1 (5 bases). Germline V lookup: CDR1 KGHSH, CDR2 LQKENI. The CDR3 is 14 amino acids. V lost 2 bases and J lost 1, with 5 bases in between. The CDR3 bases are TGTGCCAGCTCACCAGGGGGAACTAATGAAAAACTGTTTTTT. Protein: CASSPGGTNEKLFF. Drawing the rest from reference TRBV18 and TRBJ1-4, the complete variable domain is NAGVMQNPRHLVRRRGQEARLRCSPMKGHSHVYWYRQLPEEGLKFMVYLQKENIIDESGMPKERFSAEFPKEGPSILRIQQVVRGDSAAYFCASSPGGTNEKLFFGSGTQLSVL.